The 27 T cell receptor beta chains below were found in one sample sequenced in a study of cytomegalovirus exposure and HLA in healthy donors. In the PCR, 60 Vbeta and 13 Jbeta primers were used. Profiled with immunoSEQ multiplex PCR; TCRdb holds only in-frame clones, not every one. The sample holds 95,000 to 130,000 clones; approximately 9.4% are singletons and the top ten take approximately 3%. Material for sequencing was PBMCs. Every receptor here comes from a man younger than 40 in good health and CMV-seronegative.

V is TRBV2 and J is TRBJ2-5; 9 bases are a match to TRBD2. Germline CDR1 reads SNHLY; CDR2 reads FYNNEI. After removal of 5 bases from V and 3 bases from J, the junction contained 4 bases not matched to a gene. The CDR3 is 14 amino acids. CDR3 amino acids: CASSRGLAEETQYF. The DNA of the CDR3 is TGTGCCAGCAGTCGGGGACTAGCTGAAGAGACCCAGTACTTC.

This clone was detected a few times. The chain has TRBV10-3 and TRBJ2-5, with 7 bases lining up with TRBD1. The CDR3 spans 16 residues. V lost 0 bases, J lost 2 bases, and 6 bases stayed unmatched. Germline V lookup: CDR1 ENHRY, CDR2 SYGVKD. The CDR3 DNA is TGTGCCATCAGTGAGTCTGTGACAGGGTTTCAAGAGACCCAGTACTTC. Protein: CAISESVTGFQETQYF.

This clone was seen a handful of times. The rearrangement links TRBV19 to TRBJ2-7; 7 bases line up with TRBD2. CDR1 and CDR2 (germline): LNHDA, SQIVND (reference sequence). This CDR3 contains 17 residues. The J segment lost 2 bases and the V segment lost 5 bases, leaving 15 bases of the junction unmatched. Written as DNA, the CDR3 is TGTGCCAGTAGTCCCACCTCGGGGAGGGCGGGGGCCTACGAGCAGTACTTC. It yields the protein CASSPTSGRAGAYEQYF.

This clone has a handful of counts. The J gene is TRBJ1-2, the V gene TRBV11-2; D is undetermined. The ends were cut back, 1 base at V and 4 bases at J, with 7 bases in the middle. Germline V gives CDR1 SGHAT, CDR2 FQNNGV. The length of the CDR3 is 13 residues. DNA of the CDR3: TGTGCCAGCAGCTTAGGCTTGAGCTATGGCTACACCTTC. Protein: CASSLGLSYGYTF.

This clone was seen a handful of times. The chain is built from TRBV5-4 and TRBJ1-4; no clear D. The CDR3 loop spans 13 amino acids. Per the germline V gene, CDR1 is SGHNT and CDR2 is YYREEE (reference sequence). Trimming removed 4 bases from V and 4 bases from J, with 8 bases in between. This chain's CDR3 is CASSLGGNEKLFF. The CDR3, as DNA: TGTGCCAGCAGCCTAGGCGGTAATGAAAAACTGTTTTTT.

This clone has only a few counts. The V and J genes are TRBV5-6 and TRBJ1-5; no definite D call. The germline V gene encodes CDR1 SGHDT and CDR2 YYEEEE. Trimming pared 3 bases from V and 7 bases from J, leaving 17 bases between. The CDR3 extends over 15 amino acids. The CDR3 here is CASSSTGIGEQPQHF. For the CDR3, the DNA is TGTGCCAGCAGCTCGACGGGGATTGGAGAACAGCCCCAGCATTTT.

This clone appeared a few times. The chain couples TRBV30 to TRBJ1-1; maybe TRBD1 (5 bases). The CDR3 has 13 amino acids. With 5 bases removed from V and 1 base from J, the gap between germline ends came to 11 bases. CDR1 and CDR2 (germline): GTSNPN, SVGIG (reference sequence). The CDR3 DNA reads TGTGCCTGGGGGGAACAGGCGAACACTGAAGCTTTCTTT. It encodes CAWGEQANTEAFF.

The chain joins TRBV28 to TRBJ2-7, with 8 positions matching TRBD2. Looked up from germline, CDR1 is MDHEN and CDR2 is SYDVKM. The length of the CDR3 is 13 residues. After removal of 6 bases from V and 3 bases from J, the junction contained 4 bases not matched to a gene. CDR3 sequence: CASRISGNYEQYF. The DNA of the CDR3 is TGTGCCAGCAGAATTAGCGGGAACTACGAGCAGTACTTC.

The chain has TRBV4-1 and TRBJ2-7, with 7 bases identical to TRBD2. CDR1 and CDR2 from the germline V gene are MGHRA and YSYEKL. The CDR3 sequence is 17 residues long. With V trimmed by 4 bases and J by 5 bases, 17 bases remained unmatched. CDR3 loop: CASSRKDGLAGADEQYF. In nucleotides, the CDR3 is TGCGCCAGCAGCCGAAAGGATGGCTTGGCGGGAGCAGACGAGCAGTACTTC.

The rearrangement links TRBV27 to TRBJ2-7; TRBD1 agrees at 7 bases. Germline CDR1 MNHEY, CDR2 SMNVEV (reference sequence). The CDR3 runs 13 residues. The V segment lost 5 bases and the J segment 5 bases; nucleotides outside the gene matches: 6. In DNA form, the CDR3 reads TGTGCCAGCAGTCGACAGGGTCTAAACGAGCAGTACTTC. This gives the protein CASSRQGLNEQYF.

This clone was seen a handful of times. The rearrangement links TRBV10-3 to TRBJ2-1, with 8 bases identical to TRBD1. Trimming took 3 bases from V and 4 from J; bases not matched to a gene: 5. The CDR3 consists of 15 residues. Germline CDR1 ENHRY, CDR2 SYGVKD. The CDR3 is CAISDSGGDYNEQFF. For the CDR3, the DNA is TGTGCCATCAGTGACTCAGGGGGCGATTACAATGAGCAGTTCTTC.

This chain uses TRBV4-1 with TRBJ1-2, with unresolved D. The CDR3 spans 13 residues. Trimming left V 1 base short and J 7 bases short, with 10 bases between. Germline V gene data show CDR1 as MGHRA and CDR2 as YSYEKL. The CDR3 protein is CASSQVQAGGYTF. Written as DNA, the CDR3 is TGCGCCAGCAGCCAAGTTCAGGCCGGTGGCTACACCTTC.

The V and J genes are TRBV5-4 and TRBJ2-3; D is uncertain. CDR1 SGHNT and CDR2 YYREEE come from the germline V gene (reference sequence). The CDR3 extends over 16 amino acids. Trimming took 6 bases from V and 2 from J, leaving 19 bases between them. The CDR3 is CASKSGKSKNTDTQYF. As DNA, the CDR3 is TGTGCCAGCAAATCAGGAAAATCGAAAAACACAGATACGCAGTATTTT.

This clone was detected a few times. This chain links TRBV11-3 with TRBJ1-1; D uncertain. The CDR3 has 14 amino acids. Germline CDR1 is SGHNT and CDR2 is YENEEA. V dropped 2 bases and J dropped 0 bases, with 7 bases sitting between them. DNA for the CDR3: TGTGCCAGCAGCTTACACACCTTGAACACTGAAGCTTTCTTT. It translates to CASSLHTLNTEAFF.

This clone has only a few counts. V is TRBV27 and J is TRBJ2-7; 8 nucleotides agree with TRBD1. Germline CDR1 is MNHEY and CDR2 is SMNVEV (reference sequence). The CDR3 spans 15 residues. V shed 4 bases and J 3 bases; nucleotides not matched to a gene: 8. The CDR3 coding sequence is TGTGCCAGCAGTTCCGGGACAGGCTGGGGCTACGAGCAGTACTTC. Residues: CASSSGTGWGYEQYF.

In this sample, this clone turned up a few times. J is TRBJ1-2 and V is TRBV6-1; the D is unclear. CDR1 and CDR2 (germline): MNHNS, SASEGT. V was shortened by 6 bases and J by 4 bases, with 12 bases between the two germline ends. This CDR3 has 13 residues. CDR3 sequence (DNA): TGTGCCAGCAGACCTTCGGAGGTCTATGGCTACACCTTC. Translating it yields CASRPSEVYGYTF.

V gene TRBV5-4 combines with J gene TRBJ2-1; tentative D call: TRBD2 (7 bases). V was clipped by 2 bases and J by 4 bases, with 13 bases between them. CDR1 SGHNT and CDR2 YYREEE come from the germline V gene (reference sequence). The CDR3 is 15 residues long. The CDR3 spells CASSFQKGGYNEQFF. The CDR3 nucleotides are TGTGCCAGCAGCTTTCAAAAGGGGGGGTACAATGAGCAGTTCTTC.

This clone was observed a few times. This sequence joins TRBV5-1 and TRBJ2-7; 12 bases map to TRBD2. Germline V gene sequence: CDR1 SGHRS, CDR2 YFSETQ. J lost 6 bases, V lost 4 bases, and 5 bases had no gene match. The CDR3 loop spans 14 amino acids. The chain's CDR3 is CASSRLAGEGEQYF. The CDR3 DNA sequence: TGCGCCAGCAGCAGACTAGCGGGAGAGGGCGAGCAGTACTTC.

The rearrangement joins TRBV7-9 to TRBJ2-3; TRBD2 agrees at 10 bases. V shed 5 bases and J 3 bases; nucleotides not matched to a gene: 11. CDR1 and CDR2 (germline): SEHNR, FQNEAQ (reference sequence). The CDR3 runs to 17 residues. The CDR3 coding sequence is TGTGCCAGCAGCCCCTACCGTAGCGGGAGGAGAACAGATACGCAGTATTTT. This encodes CASSPYRSGRRTDTQYF.

This clone came up a few times. J is TRBJ1-1 and V is TRBV11-2; D gene ambiguous. V gave up 6 bases and J gave up 1 base, with 15 bases separating them. Germline V gives CDR1 SGHAT, CDR2 FQNNGV. The CDR3 is made up of 15 amino acids. CDR3 loop: CASSSRAGRNTEAFF. CDR3 bases: TGTGCCAGCAGTTCCCGGGCGGGGAGGAACACTGAAGCTTTCTTT.

Only a few counts were recorded for this clone. CDR3 sequence reads: CSVETRTDYEQYF. For the CDR3, the DNA is TGCAGCGTTGAAACCAGGACAGACTACGAGCAGTACTTC. V is TRBV29-1 and J is TRBJ2-7, with a tentative D call TRBD1 (6 bases). This CDR3 has 13 residues. Trimming cost V 2 bases and J 3 bases, with 11 bases left between them. Germline V gene sequence: CDR1 SQVTM, CDR2 ANQGSEA.

The chain has TRBV7-9 and TRBJ1-2; 7 bases map to TRBD1. The J segment lost 0 bases and the V segment lost 8 bases, leaving 9 bases of the junction unmatched. The CDR3 length is 15 residues. Germline lookup yields CDR1 SEHNR and CDR2 FQNEAQ (reference sequence). The CDR3 region has the DNA TGTGCCAGCCGACCCCCGGGACAGCCTAACTATGGCTACACCTTC. Its translation: CASRPPGQPNYGYTF. The whole variable domain, filled in from reference TRBV7-9 and TRBJ1-2, reads DTGVSQNPRHKITKRGQNVTFRCDPISEHNRLYWYRQTLGQGPEFLTYFQNEAQLEKSRLLSDRFSAERPKGSFSTLEIQRTEQGDSAMYLCASRPPGQPNYGYTFGSGTRLTVV.

There are a few counts of this clone. This sequence joins TRBV11-2 and TRBJ2-3; the D gene is possibly TRBD1 (5 bases). The germline V and J ends were trimmed by 8 bases and 0 bases, with 15 bases remaining between them. Germline V gene sequence: CDR1 SGHAT, CDR2 FQNNGV. The CDR3 loop spans 15 amino acids. CDR3 nucleotides: TGTGCCAGCGAGAGACAGACCCCGAGCACAGATACGCAGTATTTT. This codes for CASERQTPSTDTQYF. Supplemented by reference TRBV11-2 and TRBJ2-3, the full variable domain reads EAGVAQSPRYKIIEKRQSVAFWCNPISGHATLYWYQQILGQGPKLLIQFQNNGVVDDSQLPKDRFSAERLKGVDSTLKIQPAKLEDSAVYLCASERQTPSTDTQYFGPGTRLTVL.

CDR3 loop: CAWSQGFNSPLHF. DNA of the CDR3: TGTGCCTGGAGTCAGGGATTTAATTCACCCCTCCACTTT. The chain has TRBV30 and TRBJ1-6; D perhaps matches TRBD1 (5 bases). The CDR3 consists of 13 residues. V lost 2 bases to trimming and J lost 6 bases, with 8 bases between them. Germline V CDR1 and CDR2: GTSNPN, SVGIG (reference sequence).

The chain employs TRBV4-2 and TRBJ2-7; tentative D call: TRBD1 (6 bases). The CDR3 length is 15 residues. Germline V gives CDR1 LGHNA, CDR2 YNFKEQ. Trimming stripped 0 bases from V and 5 bases from J, with 14 bases between. CDR3 sequence (DNA): TGTGCCAGCAGCCAAGATGGACAGTTCCGCAACGAGCAGTACTTC. Its translation: CASSQDGQFRNEQYF.

This clone was counted between two and nine times. The rearrangement uses TRBV5-1 and TRBJ2-7, with 9 bases matching TRBD2. This CDR3 has 14 amino acids. CDR1 SGHRS and CDR2 YFSETQ come from the germline V gene. The trim removed 2 bases at V and 3 bases at J, leaving 3 bases unmatched. CDR3 in DNA: TGCGCCAGCAGCTTTGAACTAGCGGGCTACGAGCAGTACTTC. It translates to CASSFELAGYEQYF. Variable domain in full (rest from reference TRBV5-1 and TRBJ2-7): KAGVTQTPRYLIKTRGQQVTLSCSPISGHRSVSWYQQTPGQGLQFLFEYFSETQRNKGNFPGRFSGRQFSNSRSEMNVSTLELGDSALYLCASSFELAGYEQYFGPGTRLTVT.

This clone was counted only a few times. The chain is built from TRBV4-3 and TRBJ1-1, with a possible D match to TRBD1 (6 bases). The CDR3 is 16 residues long. Trimming pared 1 base from V and 0 bases from J, leaving 12 bases between. Germline values: CDR1 LGHNA, CDR2 YSLEER. CDR3 in amino acids: CASSQGPGGMNTEAFF. The CDR3 DNA is TGCGCCAGCAGCCAAGGACCTGGGGGCATGAACACTGAAGCTTTCTTT.